This T cell receptor beta chain comes out of a study of neurological immune-mediated disorders (dated by TCRdb to about 2019). In terms of the full investigation: Among the approximately 34 multiple sclerosis patients, relapsing-remitting MS accounted for approximately 31 and secondary progressive MS accounted for 3. Using UMI-based sequencing, the study compared peripheral blood TCR-beta repertoires from patients with HTLV-I-associated myelopathy (HAM/TSP), patients with multiple sclerosis, and healthy controls. The approximately 98 TCR-beta libraries included longitudinal samples, technical triplicates and paired sorted CD4+ and CD8+ T-cell subsets alongside PBMC samples. Of the 68 subjects in the cohort, about 14 were HAM/TSP patients, some 34 were multiple sclerosis patients, and 20 were healthy controls.

The germline V gene specifies MGHRA as CDR1 and YSYEKL as CDR2. There are 14 amino acids in the CDR3, from cysteine to phenylalanine inclusive. Left in the record is the CDR3 DNA by itself, 42 bases read in frame from the first base. Between the V and J ends, shortened by 4 bases and 4 bases respectively, the junction contains 13 bases. This clonotype was observed at least ten times. Its specific antigen is unknown. It has no much larger one-base neighbor in the sample; base qualities were not kept. For unsorted PBMC libraries, 2 million PBMCs were used after storage in RNAlater at -80 degrees C until RNA extraction. Multiple sclerosis patients were enrolled in a US clinical protocol evaluating disease progression by magnetic resonance imaging. Peripheral blood was subjected to Ficoll-Hypaque density gradient centrifugation to isolate PBMCs, which were then cryopreserved in liquid nitrogen. Overall study results and their limits: The highest TCR clonal expansion was observed in HAM/TSP patients, whereas the lowest was observed in MS patients, even when compared with healthy controls. No association of the MS cluster with clinical or MRI features was observed, and the need for larger cohorts was stated by the authors. Expanded clones from different subjects shared no identical CDR3 amino acid sequences, which suggests that TCR-beta repertoires were private in all groups. In phylogenetic analysis, the repertoires of 18 of 34 MS patients grouped into a cluster of related CDR3 sequences, which suggests a possible signature at the repertoire level.

cDNA synthesis used template-switch 5'RACE with a primer carrying a 10-nucleotide random unique molecular identifier tagging each TCR transcript. Every sequencing run yielded over 200 million TCR-beta sequences covering 15-18 subjects. The RNeasy kit was used to extract total RNA. Using the KAPA Real-time Library Amplification kit, TCR-beta VDJ regions were amplified with primers for the TCR constant region and the 5'RACE anchor. A first PCR added sample indexes and Illumina adaptors, and a second PCR then raised library yield. After Ampure bead purification, the roughly 650 bp TCR product was size-selected on a 2% E-gel SizeSelection system. Before pooling, library quality was checked on a Bioanalyzer, concentration was measured with Qubit, and libraries were quantified with the Kapa Library Quantification kit. Paired-end 2 x 150 bp sequencing of the libraries was performed on an Illumina HiSeq 2500. To increase sequence diversity, about 23-30% phiX was spiked into each library pool. Per the source publication's procedure: The UMI-based MiGEC pipeline processed quality-filtered reads and removed over 80% of raw TCR sequences during error correction. IMGT germline references were used for alignment of VDJ genes, and clonotypes were defined by a unique CDR3 amino acid sequence together with V-J genes. VDJtools evaluated clonal expansion, Shannon diversity and CDR3 relatedness (CalcPairwiseDistances, ClusterSamples); CLCbio workbench built phylogenetic trees. Expanded clones were defined as having at least 8 unique UMIs, based on coefficient-of-variation modelling across technical triplicates. The raw public data were reprocessed by TCRdb itself: fastp quality trimming at Q25, MiXCR clonotype calling, in-frame beta chains only. Under each unique CDR3 protein, matching rows form one entry showing the most common genes and DNA. Clone size and V and J calls follow TCRdb, not the original study. For this sample the table gives about 46,000 distinct CDR3 sequences, of which around 2% were detected only once. Around 2.1% of the sample belongs to the ten largest clones.

Sequenced material: PBMCs. Recombination linked TRBV4-1 to TRBJ1-2; TRBD1 could be the D gene, as 6 bases match. This TCR came from a woman between 40 and 55 years old with multiple sclerosis. Here the CDR3 is given as CASSPYRDGYGYTF. The bases read TGCGCCAGCAGCCCCTACAGGGATGGCTATGGCTACACCTTC.